The clone carrying this T cell receptor (beta chain) appeared a single time. Its target is not known. V was cut by 0 bases and J by 4 bases, with 10 bases left in between. The germline CDR1 and CDR2 sequences are SGHRS and YFSETQ. The CDR3 spans 14 residues. The data were obtained in a study of cytomegalovirus exposure and HLA in healthy donors. Study-wide points: Confirmation was obtained in vitro that a few CMV-associated chains are specific for CMV antigens.

Primers: 60 Vbeta forward and 13 Jbeta reverse. Clones were sequenced by immunoSEQ multiplex PCR, and TCRdb holds only the in-frame ones, with some missing. The profile shows about 200,000 clones, around 77% of them singletons. V is TRBV5-1 and J is TRBJ1-2, with D uncertain. Sequenced input: PBMCs. This clonotype was sampled from a woman aged 25 to 39 in good health and CMV-seronegative. The CDR3 sequence: CASSLGAQGYGYTF. The CDR3 DNA reads TGCGCCAGCAGCTTGGGGGCACAAGGCTATGGCTACACCTTC.